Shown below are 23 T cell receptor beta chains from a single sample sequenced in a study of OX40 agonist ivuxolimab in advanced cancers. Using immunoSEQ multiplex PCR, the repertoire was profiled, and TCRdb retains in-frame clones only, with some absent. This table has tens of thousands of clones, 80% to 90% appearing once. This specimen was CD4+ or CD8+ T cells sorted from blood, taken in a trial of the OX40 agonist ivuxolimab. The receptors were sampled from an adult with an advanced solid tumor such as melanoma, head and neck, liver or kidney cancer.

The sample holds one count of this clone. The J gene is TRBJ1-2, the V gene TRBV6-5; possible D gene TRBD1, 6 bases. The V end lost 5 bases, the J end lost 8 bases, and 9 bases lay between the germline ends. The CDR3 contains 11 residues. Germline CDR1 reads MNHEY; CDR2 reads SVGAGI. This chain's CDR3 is CASSTGSGYTF. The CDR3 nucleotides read TGTGCCAGCAGTACAGGGAGCGGCTACACCTTC.

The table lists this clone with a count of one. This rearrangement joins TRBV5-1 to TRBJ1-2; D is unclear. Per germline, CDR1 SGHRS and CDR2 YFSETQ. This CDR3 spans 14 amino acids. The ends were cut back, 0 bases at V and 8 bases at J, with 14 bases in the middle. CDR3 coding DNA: TGCGCCAGCAGCTTGGGCCATACAGAGGACGGCTACACCTTC. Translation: CASSLGHTEDGYTF.

The CDR3 region is CASSPLSSGYSYEQYF. In DNA form, the CDR3 reads TGTGCCAGCAGCCCCCTTTCTAGCGGCTACTCCTACGAGCAGTACTTC. The J gene is TRBJ2-5, the V gene TRBV28; 7 bases agree with TRBD2. The better agreement between TRBJ2-7 and the DNA end casts doubt on the J call. The germline V gene encodes CDR1 MDHEN and CDR2 SYDVKM. The CDR3 consists of 16 residues.

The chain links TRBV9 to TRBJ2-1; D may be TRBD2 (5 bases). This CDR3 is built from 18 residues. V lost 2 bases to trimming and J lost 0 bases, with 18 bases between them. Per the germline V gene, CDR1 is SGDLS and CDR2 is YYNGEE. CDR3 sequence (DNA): TGTGCCAGCAGCGTTCATCCGGGTGAGGGTGGCTCCTACAATGAGCAGTTCTTC. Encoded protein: CASSVHPGEGGSYNEQFF. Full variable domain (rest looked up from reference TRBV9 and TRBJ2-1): DSGVTQTPKHLITATGQRVTLRCSPRSGDLSVYWYQQSLDQGLQFLIQYYNGEERAKGNILERFSAQQFPDLHSELNLSSLELGDSALYFCASSVHPGEGGSYNEQFFGPGTRLTVL.

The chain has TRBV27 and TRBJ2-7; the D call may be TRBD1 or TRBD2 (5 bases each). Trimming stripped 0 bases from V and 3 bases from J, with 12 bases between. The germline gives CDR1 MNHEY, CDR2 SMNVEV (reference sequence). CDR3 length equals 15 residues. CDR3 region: CASSLSRGVLYEQYF. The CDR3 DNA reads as TGTGCCAGCAGTTTATCGAGAGGGGTCCTCTACGAGCAGTACTTC.

DNA of the CDR3: TGTGCCAGCAGACAGCTTGCGGAGGTCTACGAGCAGTACTTC. As protein: CASRQLAEVYEQYF. This chain links TRBV28 with TRBJ2-7, with D tentatively TRBD2 (5 bases). Germline CDR1 is MDHEN and CDR2 is SYDVKM. V was cut by 6 bases and J by 3 bases, with 15 bases left in between. This CDR3 contains 14 residues.

CDR3 sequence reads: CASSFYSGTASNEQFF. The CDR3 DNA is TGCGCCAGCAGCTTCTACTCCGGGACTGCCTCGAATGAGCAGTTCTTC. V usage is TRBV5-1 and J usage is TRBJ2-1, with a possible D match to TRBD2 (6 bases). The CDR3 is made up of 16 amino acids. The V gene lost 2 bases and the J gene lost 7 bases, with 19 bases spanning the gap. Germline CDR1 SGHRS, CDR2 YFSETQ.

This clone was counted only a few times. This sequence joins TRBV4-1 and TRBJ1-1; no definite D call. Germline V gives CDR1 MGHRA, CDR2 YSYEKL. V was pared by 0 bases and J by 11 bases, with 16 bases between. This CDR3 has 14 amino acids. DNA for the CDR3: TGCGCCAGCAGCCAAGAGTCCGGTACCTATGGGGCTTTCTTT. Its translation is CASSQESGTYGAFF.

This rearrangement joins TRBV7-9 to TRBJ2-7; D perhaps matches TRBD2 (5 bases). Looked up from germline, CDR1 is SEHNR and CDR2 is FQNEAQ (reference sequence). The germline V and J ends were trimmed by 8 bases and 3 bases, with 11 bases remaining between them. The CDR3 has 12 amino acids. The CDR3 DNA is TGTGCCAGCGCCGGACTTGGCTACGAGCAGTACTTC. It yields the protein CASAGLGYEQYF.

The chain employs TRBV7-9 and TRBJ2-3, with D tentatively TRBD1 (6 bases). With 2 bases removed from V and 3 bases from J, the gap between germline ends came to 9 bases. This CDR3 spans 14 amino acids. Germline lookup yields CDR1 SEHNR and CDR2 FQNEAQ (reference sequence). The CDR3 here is CASSLHRETDTQYF. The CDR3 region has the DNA TGTGCCAGCAGCTTACACAGGGAAACAGATACGCAGTATTTT.

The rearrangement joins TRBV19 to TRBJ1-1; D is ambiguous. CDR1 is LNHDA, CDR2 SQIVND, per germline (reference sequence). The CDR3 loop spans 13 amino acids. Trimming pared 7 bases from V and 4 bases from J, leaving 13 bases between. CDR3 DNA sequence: TGTGCCAGTAACGGTGGATCCGCCACTGAAGCTTTCTTT. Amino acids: CASNGGSATEAFF.

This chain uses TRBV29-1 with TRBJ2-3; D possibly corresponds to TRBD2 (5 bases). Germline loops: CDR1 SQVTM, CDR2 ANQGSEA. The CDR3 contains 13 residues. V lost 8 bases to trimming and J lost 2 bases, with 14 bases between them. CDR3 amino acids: CSSDGISTDTQYF. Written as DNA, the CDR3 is TGCAGCAGCGACGGGATTTCCACAGATACGCAGTATTTT.

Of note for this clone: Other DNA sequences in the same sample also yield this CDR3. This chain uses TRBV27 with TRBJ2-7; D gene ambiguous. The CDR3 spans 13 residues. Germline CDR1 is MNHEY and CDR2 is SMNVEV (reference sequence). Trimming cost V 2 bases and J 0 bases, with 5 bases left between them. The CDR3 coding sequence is TGTGCCAGCAGTTTAGGGATCTCCTACGAGCAGTACTTC. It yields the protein CASSLGISYEQYF.

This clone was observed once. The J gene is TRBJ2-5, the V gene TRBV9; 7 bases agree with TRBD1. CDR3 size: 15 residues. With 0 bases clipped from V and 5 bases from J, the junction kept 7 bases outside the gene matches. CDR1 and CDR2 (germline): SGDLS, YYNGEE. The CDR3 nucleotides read TGTGCCAGCAGCGTAGCAGGGACAGTTGGGGAGACCCAGTACTTC. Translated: CASSVAGTVGETQYF.

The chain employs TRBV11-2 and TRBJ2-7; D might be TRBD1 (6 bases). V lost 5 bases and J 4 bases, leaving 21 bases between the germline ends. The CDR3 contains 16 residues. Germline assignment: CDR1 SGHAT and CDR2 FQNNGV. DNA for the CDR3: TGTGCCAGCAGCGACTGGGTGACAGGATCCCTTTACGAGCAGTACTTC. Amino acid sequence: CASSDWVTGSLYEQYF.

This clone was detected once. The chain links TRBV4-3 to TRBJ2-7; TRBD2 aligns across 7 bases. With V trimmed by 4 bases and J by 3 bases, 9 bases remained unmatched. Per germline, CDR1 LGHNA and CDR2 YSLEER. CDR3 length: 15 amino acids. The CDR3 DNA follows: TGCGCCAGCAGCCCCGTCAGCGGGGCGTACTACGAGCAGTACTTC. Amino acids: CASSPVSGAYYEQYF.

This chain's CDR3 is CATSRGNTEAFF. The CDR3 coding sequence is TGTGCCACCAGCAGGGGAAACACTGAAGCTTTCTTT. The V and J genes are TRBV15 and TRBJ1-1; no definite D call. This CDR3 comprises 12 residues. V was shortened by 3 bases and J by 2 bases, with 4 bases between the two germline ends. Looked up from germline, CDR1 is LNHNV and CDR2 is YYDKDF (reference sequence).

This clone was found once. The CDR3 bases are TGTGCCAGCAGTGACAACAGGGTTCCCTCCTACGAGCAGTACTTC. Translation: CASSDNRVPSYEQYF. This sequence joins TRBV25-1 and TRBJ2-5, with a tentative D call TRBD1 (6 bases). The tail of the sequence fits TRBJ2-7 better, so the J call may be wrong. Per the germline V gene, CDR1 is MGHDK and CDR2 is SYGVNS. The CDR3 contains 15 residues.

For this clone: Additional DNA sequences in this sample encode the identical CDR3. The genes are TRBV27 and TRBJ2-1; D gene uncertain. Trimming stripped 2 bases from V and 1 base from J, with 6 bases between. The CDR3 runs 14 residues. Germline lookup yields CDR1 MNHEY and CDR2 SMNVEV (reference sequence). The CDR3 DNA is TGTGCCAGCAGTTTAACGGGTTCCTACAATGAGCAGTTCTTC. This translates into CASSLTGSYNEQFF.

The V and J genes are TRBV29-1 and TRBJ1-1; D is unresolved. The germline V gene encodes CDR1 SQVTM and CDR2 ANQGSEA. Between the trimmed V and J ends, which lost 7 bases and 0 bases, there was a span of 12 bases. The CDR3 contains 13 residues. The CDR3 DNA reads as TGCAGCGCGGACGGGATTATGAACACTGAAGCTTTCTTT. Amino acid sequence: CSADGIMNTEAFF.

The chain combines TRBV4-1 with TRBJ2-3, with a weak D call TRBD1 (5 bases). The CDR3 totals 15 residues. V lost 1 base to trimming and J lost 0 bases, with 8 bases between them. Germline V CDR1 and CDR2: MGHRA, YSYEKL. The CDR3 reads CASSQVQASTDTQYF. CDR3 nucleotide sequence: TGCGCCAGCAGCCAAGTACAGGCAAGCACAGATACGCAGTATTTT.

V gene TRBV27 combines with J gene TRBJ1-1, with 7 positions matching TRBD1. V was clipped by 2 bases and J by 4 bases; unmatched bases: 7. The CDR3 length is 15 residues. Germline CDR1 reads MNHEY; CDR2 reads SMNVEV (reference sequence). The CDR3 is CASSLAPTGTTEAFF. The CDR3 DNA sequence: TGTGCCAGCAGTTTAGCCCCGACAGGGACCACTGAAGCTTTCTTT.

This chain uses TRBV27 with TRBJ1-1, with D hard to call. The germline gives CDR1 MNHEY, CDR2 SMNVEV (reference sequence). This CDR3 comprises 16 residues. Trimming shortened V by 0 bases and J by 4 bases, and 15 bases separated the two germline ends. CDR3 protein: CASSLSPVGSATEAFF. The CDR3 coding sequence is TGTGCCAGCAGTTTATCCCCGGTCGGGTCGGCCACTGAAGCTTTCTTT.